A selection of T cell receptor beta chains follows, all from one sample in a study of control samples from healthy donors and cancer patients. TCRdb's table, derived via immunoSEQ multiplex PCR, lists solely in-frame clones and lacks some. The repertoire consists of 150,000 or so clones, with about 90% occurring once and the leading ten covering 0.65% to 0.75%. The source material was blood. These receptors were collected from a woman aged 25 to 39 in good health. The CDR3 runs from the conserved cysteine through the conserved F or W. The order of the fields is J gene, CDR3 length, clone size, D gene, V gene, CDR3 DNA, CDR3 protein. D genes are given only for firm matches. Clone size, where shown, is once, few, many, or a class for clones that have expanded.

j_gene: TRBJ2-3; len: 14; abundance: .; d_gene: TRBD1; v_gene: TRBV19; CDR3nt: TGTGCCAGTAGTAGGACAGGTGTCAGAGATACGCAGTATTTT; CDR3aa: CASSRTGVRDTQYF
j_gene: TRBJ2-3; len: 17; abundance: .; d_gene: TRBD2; v_gene: TRBV3-1/TRBV3-2; CDR3nt: TGTGCCAGCAGCAGAGGGGATAGCGGGGGGGGCCCAGATACGCAGTATTTT; CDR3aa: CASSRGDSGGGPDTQYF
j_gene: TRBJ2-1; len: 13; abundance: .; d_gene: .; v_gene: TRBV6-5; CDR3nt: TGTGCCTCTGGCCGGGCCCTCTACAATGAGCAGTTCTTC; CDR3aa: CASGRALYNEQFF
j_gene: TRBJ2-5; len: 14; abundance: .; d_gene: TRBD2; v_gene: TRBV5-4; CDR3nt: TGTGCCAGCAGCCATGGGACTAGCCAAGAGACCCAGTACTTC; CDR3aa: CASSHGTSQETQYF
j_gene: TRBJ2-1; len: 13; abundance: once; d_gene: TRBD2; v_gene: TRBV10-1; CDR3nt: TGCGCCAGCAGCCGGGACTATTCCAATGAGCAGTTCTTC; CDR3aa: CASSRDYSNEQFF
j_gene: TRBJ2-1; len: 16; abundance: .; d_gene: TRBD2; v_gene: TRBV7-9; CDR3nt: TGTGCCAGCAGCAAGACTAGCGGGAGACCTCAGAATGAGCAGTTCTTC; CDR3aa: CASSKTSGRPQNEQFF
j_gene: TRBJ2-1; len: 16; abundance: .; d_gene: TRBD2; v_gene: TRBV15; CDR3nt: TGTGCCACCAGTCTTAGCGGGAGCGCCCAGGGCAATGAGCAGTTCTTC; CDR3aa: CATSLSGSAQGNEQFF
j_gene: TRBJ1-6; len: 15; abundance: .; d_gene: TRBD1; v_gene: TRBV10-3; CDR3nt: TGTGCCATCAGGGGACAGGAGATTATAGGCTCACCCCTCCACTTT; CDR3aa: CAIRGQEIIGSPLHF
j_gene: TRBJ2-2; len: 15; abundance: .; d_gene: .; v_gene: TRBV7-2; CDR3nt: TGTGCCAGCAGCTTCGGAAGTAAGAACACCGGGGAGCTGTTTTTT; CDR3aa: CASSFGSKNTGELFF
j_gene: TRBJ2-5; len: 14; abundance: .; d_gene: .; v_gene: TRBV7-8; CDR3nt: TGTGCCAGCAGCCCCCAGCGACGCCGGGAGACCCAGTACTTC; CDR3aa: CASSPQRRRETQYF
j_gene: TRBJ2-3; len: 15; abundance: .; d_gene: .; v_gene: TRBV5-1; CDR3nt: TGCGCCAGCAGCGAGCGGACAGACAGCACAGATACGCAGTATTTT; CDR3aa: CASSERTDSTDTQYF
j_gene: TRBJ2-2; len: 14; abundance: .; d_gene: .; v_gene: TRBV24-1; CDR3nt: TGTGCCACCAGTGATCCCAGCTGGCCCGGGGAGCTGTTTTTT; CDR3aa: CATSDPSWPGELFF
j_gene: TRBJ2-3; len: 15; abundance: .; d_gene: TRBD2; v_gene: TRBV6-4; CDR3nt: TGTGCCAGCAGTGACGGACTAGCGGGTCCAGATACGCAGTATTTT; CDR3aa: CASSDGLAGPDTQYF
j_gene: TRBJ1-2; len: 16; abundance: .; d_gene: .; v_gene: TRBV19; CDR3nt: TGTGCCAGTAGTACCGGAGCCACAGGAGGCAGAGATGGCTACACCTTC; CDR3aa: CASSTGATGGRDGYTF
j_gene: TRBJ1-2; len: 16; abundance: .; d_gene: .; v_gene: TRBV5-1; CDR3nt: TGCGCCAGCAGCGCAGACTCCAGGGCGAGCTACTATGGCTACACCTTC; CDR3aa: CASSADSRASYYGYTF
j_gene: TRBJ2-1; len: 12; abundance: once; d_gene: .; v_gene: TRBV5-5; CDR3nt: TGTGCCAGCAGCATGGCGTTGAATGAGCAGTTCTTC; CDR3aa: CASSMALNEQFF
j_gene: TRBJ2-7; len: 16; abundance: .; d_gene: TRBD2; v_gene: TRBV4-2; CDR3nt: TGTGCCAGCAGCCAAGGGGGACTAGCGGGAGGGAACGAGCAGTACTTC; CDR3aa: CASSQGGLAGGNEQYF
j_gene: TRBJ2-4; len: 14; abundance: .; d_gene: TRBD2; v_gene: TRBV24-1; CDR3nt: TGTGCCACCAGTGATCGACTAGCGACAAACATTCAGTACTTC; CDR3aa: CATSDRLATNIQYF
j_gene: TRBJ2-7; len: 13; abundance: .; d_gene: TRBD2; v_gene: TRBV19; CDR3nt: TGTGCCAGTAGTAGCGGGAGGGGGTACGAGCAGTACTTC; CDR3aa: CASSSGRGYEQYF
j_gene: TRBJ2-2; len: 12; abundance: .; d_gene: .; v_gene: TRBV7-2; CDR3nt: TGTGCCAGCAGCTTTTTCAACGGGGAGCTGTTTTTT; CDR3aa: CASSFFNGELFF